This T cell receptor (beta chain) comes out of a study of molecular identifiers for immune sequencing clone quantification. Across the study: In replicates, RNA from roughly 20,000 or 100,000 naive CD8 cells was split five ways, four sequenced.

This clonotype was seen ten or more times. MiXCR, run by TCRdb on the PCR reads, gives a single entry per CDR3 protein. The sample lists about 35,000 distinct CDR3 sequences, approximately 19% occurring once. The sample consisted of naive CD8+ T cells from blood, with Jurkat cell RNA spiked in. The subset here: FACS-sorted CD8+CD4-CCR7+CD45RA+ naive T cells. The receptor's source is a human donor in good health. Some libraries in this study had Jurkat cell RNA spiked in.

The CDR3 nucleotides read TGTGCCAGCAGCTTAGGCGACAATGAGCAGTTCTTC. It translates to CASSLGDNEQFF. The chain uses TRBV7-6 and TRBJ2-1; D call uncertain. The germline gives CDR1 SGHVS, CDR2 FNYEAQ. V lost 1 base and J lost 5, with 3 bases in between. The CDR3 runs to 12 residues.